The sample holds a few counts of the clone carrying this TCR beta chain. V shed 1 base and J 5 bases; nucleotides not matched to a gene: 7. The CDR3 length is 17 residues. Germline CDR1 is LGHDT and CDR2 is YNNKEL (reference sequence). The data were produced by immunoSEQ multiplex PCR, yet TCRdb's version contains in-frame clones alone and is incomplete. This sample yields approximately 390,000 clones, of which more than 75% are seen a single time; about 2% belongs to the top ten. The data are from a study of blood T cell repertoires in COVID-19. The overall study: T cells, B-cell-depleted T cells, or PBMCs provided the cDNA or gDNA that served as material.

Sequences were obtained from peripheral blood. The receptor was derived from a woman aged 55-75 years with COVID-19, enrolled during active disease. The genes are TRBV3-1 (or the pseudogene TRBV3-2) and TRBJ1-4, with TRBD1 identical over 10 bases. This CDR3 is CASSQGQGANRNEKLFF. The CDR3 region has the DNA TGTGCCAGCAGCCAAGGACAGGGGGCAAACAGGAATGAAAAACTGTTTTTT.